Each of the 16 T cell receptor beta chains below was sequenced from the same sample in a study of human T cells and chemical hapten exposure. Time point reported: patch test 3, about 24 weeks after DPC sensitization. Noted treatment: therapeutic diphenylcyclopropenone sensitization with weekly scalp DPC. From the RACE reads, TCRdb called clonotypes with MiXCR, one entry per CDR3 protein. The sample records around 110,000 distinct CDR3 sequences, approximately 11% being singletons. The sequencing here drew on whole blood, taken in connection with sensitization to the hapten diphenylcyclopropenone (DPC). The receptor set was obtained from a woman in her forties or fifties with alopecia areata. Some clones in this sample may be carry-over from other donors' samples.

This rearrangement joins TRBV20-1 to TRBJ2-7, with D maybe TRBD2 (6 bases). V was cut by 4 bases and J by 6 bases, with 22 bases left in between. CDR1 is DFQATT, CDR2 SNEGSKA, per germline (reference sequence). CDR3 length: 15 residues. CDR3 sequence (DNA): TGCAGTGCTATAGGTCGGACCGCGGCGGAGGGCGAGCAGTACTTC. Translating gives CSAIGRTAAEGEQYF.

This clonotype was detected ten times or more. The V call is TRBV6-5, the J call TRBJ2-1; 12 bases are shared with TRBD2. The length of the CDR3 is 16 residues. Looked up from germline, CDR1 is MNHEY and CDR2 is SVGAGI. After removal of 2 bases from V and 7 bases from J, the junction contained 6 bases not matched to a gene. The CDR3 loop reads CASSYAGLAGPNEQFF. Here the CDR3 DNA reads TGTGCCAGCAGTTACGCGGGACTAGCGGGCCCTAATGAGCAGTTCTTC.

This clonotype was seen only a few times. This rearrangement joins TRBV28 to TRBJ1-5; 9 bases map to TRBD1. CDR3 length equals 14 residues. Looked up from germline, CDR1 is MDHEN and CDR2 is SYDVKM. With V trimmed by 4 bases and J by 5 bases, 3 bases remained unmatched. CDR3 region: CASSWTGAHQPQHF. For the CDR3, the DNA is TGTGCCAGCAGTTGGACAGGGGCCCATCAGCCCCAGCATTTT.

The table lists this clonotype with a few counts. The rearrangement joins TRBV5-1 to TRBJ1-2; tentatively, D is TRBD1 (5 bases). CDR1 is SGHRS and CDR2 is YFSETQ in the germline V gene. This CDR3 is built from 13 residues. Trimming took off 0 bases at V and 7 bases at J, with 10 bases between the two ends. CDR3 in DNA: TGCGCCAGCAGCTTGGTTCAGGGTGGTGGCTACACCTTC. Translating it yields CASSLVQGGGYTF. Based on the CDR3 plus reference TRBV5-1 and TRBJ1-2, the full variable domain is KAGVTQTPRYLIKTRGQQVTLSCSPISGHRSVSWYQQTPGQGLQFLFEYFSETQRNKGNFPGRFSGRQFSNSRSEMNVSTLELGDSALYLCASSLVQGGGYTFGSGTRLTVV.

This clonotype came up a few times. The chain links TRBV15 to TRBJ1-5; TRBD1 might be the D (6 bases). Trimming removed 0 bases at V and 6 bases at J, with 12 bases between. Germline V gives CDR1 LNHNV, CDR2 YYDKDF (reference sequence). The CDR3 loop spans 15 amino acids. CDR3 sequence: CATSREGGVGQPQHF. The CDR3 DNA follows: TGTGCCACCAGCAGAGAAGGGGGAGTTGGTCAGCCCCAGCATTTT. Combining the CDR3 with reference TRBV15 and TRBJ1-5 gives the whole variable domain DAMVIQNPRYQVTQFGKPVTLSCSQTLNHNVMYWYQQKSSQAPKLLFHYYDKDFNNEADTPDNFQSRRPNTSFCFLDIRSPGLGDTAMYLCATSREGGVGQPQHFGDGTRLSIL.

The gene calls are TRBV11-2 and TRBJ2-1; 10 bases map to TRBD2. The CDR3 length is 18 residues. V dropped 3 bases and J dropped 7; count of bases not matched to a gene: 15. Per germline, CDR1 SGHAT and CDR2 FQNNGV. The CDR3 sequence is CASSFWDRIAGGINEQFF. The CDR3 nucleotides read TGTGCCAGCAGCTTTTGGGACCGAATAGCGGGAGGTATTAATGAGCAGTTCTTC.

This clonotype was detected a few times. The chain joins TRBV12-3 or TRBV12-4 to TRBJ2-6; D not certain. The V gene lost 3 bases and the J gene lost 0 bases, with 3 bases spanning the gap. The CDR3 sequence is 14 residues long. The CDR3 bases are TGTGCCAGCAGTTTTTTCTCTGGGGCCAACGTCCTGACTTTC. Encoded protein: CASSFFSGANVLTF.

CDR3 in amino acids: CASSLSYRDRVHNEQFF. The CDR3 DNA reads TGTGCCAGCAGCTTAAGCTACCGGGACAGGGTCCACAATGAGCAGTTCTTC. The J gene is TRBJ2-1, the V gene TRBV11-3, with TRBD1 identical over 9 bases. CDR3 length: 17 amino acids. Germline CDR1 reads SGHNT; CDR2 reads YENEEA. V shed 2 bases and J 5 bases; nucleotides not matched to a gene: 10.

This clonotype showed up just a few times. The chain recombines TRBV7-9 with TRBJ2-7; D is perhaps TRBD1 (5 bases). The V end was cut by 10 bases, the J end by 1 base, with 17 bases between. The CDR3 extends over 14 amino acids. CDR1 is SEHNR and CDR2 is FQNEAQ in the germline V gene (reference sequence). This CDR3 is CATEDSIFSYEQYF. The CDR3 region has the DNA TGTGCCACCGAAGACAGCATCTTTTCCTACGAGCAGTACTTC.

This clonotype was seen many times. The CDR3 here is CSTRTDVEQYF. The CDR3 DNA sequence: TGCAGCACCCGGACGGACGTGGAGCAGTACTTC. This sequence joins TRBV29-1 and TRBJ2-7; D not certain. The CDR3 contains 11 residues. V was trimmed by 8 bases and J by 7 bases, leaving 15 bases between them. The V gene's germline CDR1 is SQVTM and CDR2 ANQGSEA.

This clonotype came up a few times. The V call is TRBV12-3 or TRBV12-4, the J call TRBJ2-7, with 9 bases aligning to TRBD1. The CDR3 contains 15 residues. J was trimmed by 4 bases and V by 5 bases; bases with no gene match: 9. CDR3 bases: TGTGCCAGCAGTCTAGGACAGGGGCTTTCGTACGAGCAGTACTTC. Amino acid sequence: CASSLGQGLSYEQYF.

There are many counts of this clonotype. This chain connects TRBV6-1 to TRBJ1-1; D gene unclear. The V end was cut by 6 bases, the J end by 3 bases, with 14 bases between. CDR3 length: 14 residues. In germline, CDR1 is MNHNS, CDR2 SASEGT. The CDR3 spells CASRIDTSYTEAFF. The DNA for the CDR3 is TGTGCCAGCAGGATAGACACCTCTTACACTGAAGCTTTCTTT.

The chain recombines TRBV28 with TRBJ2-1, with 9 bases lining up with TRBD1. The CDR3 contains 13 residues. Germline values: CDR1 MDHEN, CDR2 SYDVKM. The CDR3 DNA follows: TGTGGTGCCGGGACAGGGATCCCCAATGAGCAGTTCTTC. Encoded protein: CGAGTGIPNEQFF.

As concerns this clonotype: One junction end disagrees with the germline gene, perhaps due to a read error. This chain connects TRBV7-7 to TRBJ2-5, with 9 bases aligning to TRBD2. Germline V gives CDR1 SSHAT, CDR2 FNYEAQ (reference sequence). CDR3 length: 13 amino acids. The DNA for the CDR3 is TGTGCCAGCAGCCTAGCGGGGATAGAGACCCAGTACTTC. It codes for CASSLAGIETQYF.

This chain joins TRBV3-1 and TRBJ2-3; D is unresolved. Looked up from germline, CDR1 is LGHDT and CDR2 is YNNKEL (reference sequence). The CDR3 has 11 amino acids. Trimming stripped 1 base from V and 8 bases from J, with 4 bases between. The chain's CDR3 is CASSQGGTQYF. CDR3 nucleotide sequence: TGTGCCAGCAGCCAAGGGGGTACGCAGTATTTT.

This clonotype showed up just a few times. The chain joins TRBV9 to TRBJ2-3; possibly TRBD2 for D (6 bases). The length of the CDR3 is 14 residues. Germline-derived CDR1 and CDR2 are SGDLS and YYNGEE. Trimming took off 6 bases at V and 0 bases at J, with 11 bases between the two ends. The CDR3 loop reads CASNLARSTDTQYF. For the CDR3, the DNA is TGTGCCAGCAACCTAGCGAGGAGCACAGATACGCAGTATTTT. Variable domain in full (rest from reference TRBV9 and TRBJ2-3): DSGVTQTPKHLITATGQRVTLRCSPRSGDLSVYWYQQSLDQGLQFLIQYYNGEERAKGNILERFSAQQFPDLHSELNLSSLELGDSALYFCASNLARSTDTQYFGPGTRLTVL.